What follows describes a single T cell receptor beta chain. Antigen: not known. Researchers ran the PCR with 60 Vbeta and 13 Jbeta primers. Profiled with immunoSEQ multiplex PCR; TCRdb holds only in-frame clones, not every one. This sample's table reports fewer than 200,000 clones. From germline, CDR1 is SEHNR and CDR2 FQNEAQ (reference sequence). The CDR3 has 14 amino acids. V lost 1 base and J lost 2, with 6 bases in between. The sample originates from a study of cytomegalovirus exposure and HLA in healthy donors. Findings of the study overall: When presence/absence was analysed, sequencing depth was taken to be roughly uniform across donors. There were some public TCRs occurring in many donors, but most TCR sequences were rare.

Specimen: PBMCs. The chain joins TRBV7-9 to TRBJ1-3; no definite D call. This TCR came from a man under 40 in good health and CMV-seronegative. CDR3 residues: CASSLVGAGNTIYF. In nucleotides, the CDR3 is TGTGCCAGCAGCTTAGTCGGGGCTGGAAACACCATATATTTT.